The rows below give T cell receptor beta chains drawn from one sample of a study of graft-versus-host responses after intestinal transplantation. Their antigen targets remain unknown. Profiled with immunoSEQ multiplex PCR; TCRdb holds only in-frame clones, not every one. The data contain approximately 94,000 clones, roughly nine tenths of them singletons. The material sequenced was unstimulated CD4+ T cells sorted from spleen or lymph node cells, taken before transplant. All receptors come from a human donor who was the organ donor for an intestinal transplant. Both conserved end residues are part of each CDR3. The order of the fields is V gene, J gene, clone size, D gene, CDR3 length, CDR3 protein, CDR3 DNA. The D gene is left open where the match is weak. A row's size may be missing; if present it is once, few, many or a size class.

TRBV2	TRBJ2-3	.	.	13	CASSEIFGDTQYF	TGTGCCAGCAGTGAAATTTTCGGGGATACGCAGTATTTT
TRBV28	TRBJ1-2	.	TRBD1	12	CALQGDTYGYTF	TGTGCCTTACAGGGGGATACCTATGGCTACACCTTC
TRBV7-6	TRBJ2-1	.	.	12	CASSPGTYEQFF	TGTGCCAGCAGCCCCGGGACATATGAGCAGTTCTTC
TRBV19	TRBJ1-5	once	.	15	CASKARESIYQPQHF	TGTGCCAGTAAAGCCCGGGAGTCCATATATCAGCCCCAGCATTTT
TRBV7-9	TRBJ1-2	.	.	13	CASSVTGPHGYTF	TGTGCCAGCAGCGTTACAGGGCCACATGGCTACACCTTC
TRBV10-2	TRBJ2-1	.	.	12	CASSAGYNEQFF	TGCGCCAGCAGTGCTGGCTACAATGAGCAGTTCTTC
TRBV9	TRBJ1-6	.	.	16	CASSTRRGADNSPLHF	TGTGCCAGCAGCACCCGGAGGGGGGCAGATAATTCACCCCTCCACTTT
TRBV30	TRBJ2-7	.	.	13	CAWSSDGSYEQYF	TGTGCCTGGAGTTCCGACGGGTCCTACGAGCAGTACTTC
TRBV28	TRBJ1-2	.	TRBD1	15	CASSLPGTGDHGYTF	TGTGCCAGCAGTTTACCCGGGACAGGGGATCATGGCTACACCTTC
TRBV30	TRBJ1-3	.	TRBD1	15	CACKTGTGFGNTIYF	TGTGCCTGTAAGACCGGGACAGGGTTTGGAAACACCATATATTTT
TRBV18	TRBJ2-3	.	.	15	CASSPQGIEGDTQYF	TGTGCCAGCTCACCACAGGGTATTGAAGGAGATACGCAGTATTTT
TRBV7-9	TRBJ2-2	.	.	15	CASSGSGANTGELFF	TGTGCCAGCAGCGGATCCGGGGCTAACACCGGGGAGCTGTTTTTT
TRBV11-1	TRBJ2-2	.	.	16	CASSARGTTNTGELFF	TGTGCCAGCAGCGCGAGGGGAACCACGAACACCGGGGAGCTGTTTTTT
TRBV6-5	TRBJ2-1	.	.	15	CASSTRLSSYNEQFF	TGTGCCAGCAGCACCAGGTTAAGCTCCTACAATGAGCAGTTCTTC
TRBV9	TRBJ2-3	.	.	14	CASSVLVSTDTQYF	TGTGCCAGCAGCGTCCTAGTCTCGACAGATACGCAGTATTTT
TRBV6-1	TRBJ2-7	.	TRBD1	15	CASSEGTGGTWEQYF	TGTGCCAGCAGTGAAGGGACAGGGGGCACCTGGGAGCAGTACTTC
TRBV30	TRBJ2-3	.	TRBD2	14	CAWSSGGTGDTQYF	TGTGCCTGGAGTTCGGGGGGAACGGGCGATACGCAGTATTTT
TRBV2	TRBJ2-2	.	TRBD1	17	CASTGTGEIWNTGELFF	TGTGCCAGCACCGGGACAGGGGAGATTTGGAACACCGGGGAGCTGTTTTTT
TRBV7-2	TRBJ1-6	.	.	16	CASSPEAPTYNSPLHF	TGTGCCAGCAGCCCGGAGGCCCCAACTTATAATTCACCCCTCCACTTT
TRBV7-3	TRBJ2-2	.	.	16	CASSLNLRGTTGELFF	TGTGCCAGCAGCTTAAATCTGAGGGGAACGACCGGGGAGCTGTTTTTT
TRBV9	TRBJ1-5	.	.	15	CASSPGWGMGQPQHF	TGTGCCAGCAGCCCGGGATGGGGGATGGGTCAGCCCCAGCATTTT
TRBV5-1	TRBJ2-6	.	.	14	CASSLETGANVLTF	TGCGCCAGCAGCTTGGAAACTGGGGCCAACGTCCTGACTTTC